This T cell receptor (beta chain) comes out of a study of cytomegalovirus exposure and HLA in healthy donors. Study observations and caveats: The CMV antigen specificity of a few CMV-associated chains was confirmed through in vitro analysis. Links to common viral pathogens appeared, in a later analysis, for several of the most significant clusters.

This clone was counted only a few times. The antigen is not known. The PCR had 60 Vbeta and 13 Jbeta primers. TCRdb keeps only in-frame clones here, not all; method: immunoSEQ multiplex PCR. The table includes about 71,000 clones, approximately 67% detected once. Unrecorded immune exposure was likely among donors, who were nominally healthy when sampled. Germline CDR1 reads SGHDT; CDR2 reads YYEEEE. V shed 0 bases and J 3 bases; nucleotides not matched to a gene: 2. The CDR3 extends over 15 amino acids. The source of this sequence is a man aged 40-55 years in good health and CMV-seropositive. Sequencing was done on a sample of PBMCs. The rearrangement links TRBV5-6 to TRBJ1-1, with 10 bases aligning to TRBD1. The chain's CDR3 is CASSLVGTGDTEAFF. Written as DNA, the CDR3 is TGTGCCAGCAGCTTGGTTGGGACAGGGGACACTGAAGCTTTCTTT.